This T cell receptor beta chain derives from a study of T-cell memory formation after mild COVID-19. Germline V gene data show CDR1 as SGHTA and CDR2 as FQGNSA. The CDR3 runs to 19 residues. V was clipped by 3 bases and J by 5 bases, with 28 bases between them. From 5'RACE with constant-segment primers came TCR alpha and TCR beta cDNA libraries that carried sample barcodes and UMIs. A single record per CDR3 protein comes from TCRdb applying MiXCR to the 5' RACE reads. The table records 300,000 to 400,000 distinct CDR3 sequences, about a sixth of them present only once. In this sample, this clonotype turned up a few times. Its antigen is unknown. The study's findings and limits: Still unconfirmed is whether the second-wave clones peaking on day 37 recognized SARS-CoV-2. CD4/CD8 balance characterized clones contracting day 15 to 85, and CD4+ skew characterized later expanders. Of the contracting clones, CD4+ ones lay mainly in CM and EM, and CD8+ ones in EMRA.

Sequencing was done on a sample of PBMCs or a T cell subset sorted from them (not recorded which). This TCR was sampled from a man aged 18 to 35 who had mild COVID-19 (a few samples of this study predate the infection). Cell type and time point are not known. The rearrangement links TRBV7-2 to TRBJ2-5, with D perhaps matching TRBD2 (6 bases). DNA of the CDR3: TGTGCCAGCAGCTTCCCCTTAGTTGCGGGGCCCGGCCTCCGGGAGACCCAGTACTTC. Residues: CASSFPLVAGPGLRETQYF.